The clone carrying this T cell receptor beta chain came up a few times. The antigen is not known. Measured with immunoSEQ multiplex PCR; TCRdb has only the in-frame clones, and not every one. The sample has roughly 140,000 clones; around 86% are singletons. The record originates from a study of T cell responses to AZD1222 COVID-19 vaccine. Findings of the study overall: The sample set comprised mostly white British donors with more females, and clonal diversity was possibly underestimated.

Trimming took 6 bases from V and 4 from J; bases not matched to a gene: 6. Germline CDR1 ENHRY, CDR2 SYGVKD. The CDR3 spans 15 residues. Sequenced here: peripheral blood, sampled on day 0 of MenACWY control vaccination. The TCR was taken from an adult in good health. This chain links TRBV10-3 with TRBJ2-2, with 9 positions matching TRBD1. CDR3 nucleotides: TGTGCCATCAGGGTACAGGGGGCGATCACCGGGGAGCTGTTTTTT. This sequence encodes CAIRVQGAITGELFF.